This TCR beta chain comes out of a study of T-cell reconstitution after alpha-beta-depleted transplantation in children. Broader study findings: The authors attributed T-cell counts and diversity one year after transplant mostly to newly produced T cells. It was reported that alpha-beta T cells came from several hundred expanded graft clones (about two months after transplant). Surviving recipient cells, namely T cells and thymic progenitors, were the source of high day-60 TCRbeta diversity in some patients.

It was with unique molecular identifiers that the TCRbeta library was prepared. Via MiXCR, TCRdb re-called the PCR reads, giving one row per CDR3 protein. The sample comprises about 50,000 distinct CDR3 sequences, 5.5% to 7.5% of which are singletons, and about 33% rests with the top ten. V was clipped by 7 bases and J by 5 bases, with 14 bases between them. The CDR3 runs 13 residues. The germline CDR1 and CDR2 sequences are SGHRS and YFSETQ. This clonotype has at least ten counts. Its antigen is unknown. Sequencing was performed on PBMCs, mostly from graft donor cells, taken 60 days after TCRalphabeta/CD19-depleted stem cell transplant. The chain carries TRBV5-1 and TRBJ2-3; D is ambiguous. This receptor was identified in a female patient between 2 and 15 years old who had a stem cell transplant for aplastic anemia, so the T cells may come from the graft donor. CDR3 residues: CASWDGSRDTQYF. The CDR3, as DNA: TGCGCCAGCTGGGATGGCTCTAGAGATACGCAGTATTTT.